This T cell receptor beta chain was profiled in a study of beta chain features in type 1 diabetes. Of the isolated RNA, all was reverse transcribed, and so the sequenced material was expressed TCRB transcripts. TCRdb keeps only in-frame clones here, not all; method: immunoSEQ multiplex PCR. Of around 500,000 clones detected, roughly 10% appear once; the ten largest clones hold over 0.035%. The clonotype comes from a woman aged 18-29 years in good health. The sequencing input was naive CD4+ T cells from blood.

Here the CDR3 DNA reads TGTGCCAGCAGCTTAGTCGGGGTTCCCACAGATACGCAGTATTTT. Translating gives CASSLVGVPTDTQYF. The chain links TRBV7-9 to TRBJ2-3; a weak D match, TRBD2 (5 bases). With 1 base removed from V and 2 bases from J, the gap between germline ends came to 10 bases. Germline CDR1 and CDR2: SEHNR and FQNEAQ (reference sequence). The CDR3 covers 15 residues.